Listed below are T cell receptor beta chains from one sample, sequenced in a study of cytomegalovirus exposure and HLA in healthy donors. The method was immunoSEQ multiplex PCR; TCRdb's version includes in-frame clones alone and lacks a portion of them. The repertoire holds 180,000 or so clones, with 80% to 90% as singletons. The sequencing sample was made of PBMCs. The origin of the receptors is a young man in good health and CMV-seropositive. Both conserved end residues are part of each CDR3. A D gene is named only where the DNA matches it firmly. Part of the rows lack a size; the others show once, few, many or a class for expanded clones.

j_gene: TRBJ2-2; abundance: NA; v_gene: TRBV30; d_gene: NA; CDR3aa: CAWSVLQGTGELFF; CDR3nt: TGTGCCTGGAGTGTCCTTCAGGGTACCGGGGAGCTGTTTTTT
j_gene: TRBJ1-4; abundance: NA; v_gene: TRBV4-2; d_gene: NA; CDR3aa: CASSHWSPTGENEKLFF; CDR3nt: TGTGCCAGCAGCCACTGGTCCCCGACGGGGGAGAATGAAAAACTGTTTTTT
j_gene: TRBJ2-7; abundance: few; v_gene: TRBV5-6; d_gene: NA; CDR3aa: CASSLGDSHYEQYF; CDR3nt: TGTGCCAGCAGCTTGGGTGACAGCCACTACGAGCAGTACTTC
j_gene: TRBJ2-7; abundance: NA; v_gene: TRBV25-1; d_gene: NA; CDR3aa: CASSSLYEQYF; CDR3nt: TGTGCCAGCAGTTCCCTTTACGAGCAGTACTTC
j_gene: TRBJ2-3; abundance: NA; v_gene: TRBV4-1; d_gene: TRBD2; CDR3aa: CASRNPGLGSTQYF; CDR3nt: TGCGCCAGCAGGAATCCGGGACTAGGATCTACGCAGTATTTT
j_gene: TRBJ2-5; abundance: NA; v_gene: TRBV7-9; d_gene: TRBD1; CDR3aa: CASSHGTGGAFYQETQYF; CDR3nt: TGTGCCAGCAGCCACGGGACAGGGGGGGCATTCTACCAAGAGACCCAGTACTTC
j_gene: TRBJ2-5; abundance: NA; v_gene: TRBV12-5; d_gene: TRBD1; CDR3aa: CASGFRQGLTQYF; CDR3nt: TGTGCTAGTGGTTTCCGACAGGGGCTGACCCAGTACTTC
j_gene: TRBJ2-7; abundance: NA; v_gene: TRBV10-3; d_gene: TRBD2; CDR3aa: CAISDSTGLAGGYEQYF; CDR3nt: TGTGCCATCAGTGACTCTACCGGACTAGCGGGGGGCTACGAGCAGTACTTC
j_gene: TRBJ2-2; abundance: NA; v_gene: TRBV4-1; d_gene: NA; CDR3aa: CASSQLEGTGELFF; CDR3nt: TGCGCCAGCAGCCAACTCGAGGGTACCGGGGAGCTGTTTTTT
j_gene: TRBJ1-2; abundance: NA; v_gene: TRBV28; d_gene: NA; CDR3aa: CASSNREYGYTF; CDR3nt: TGTGCCAGCAGTAACAGAGAGTATGGCTACACCTTC
j_gene: TRBJ1-4; abundance: NA; v_gene: TRBV19; d_gene: NA; CDR3aa: CASTRRQGGEKLFF; CDR3nt: TGTGCCAGTACCCGCCGCCAGGGAGGTGAAAAACTGTTTTTT
j_gene: TRBJ2-3; abundance: NA; v_gene: TRBV7-7; d_gene: TRBD2; CDR3aa: CASSPGTSGGTDTQYF; CDR3nt: TGTGCCAGCAGCCCAGGGACTAGCGGGGGCACAGATACGCAGTATTTT
j_gene: TRBJ1-2; abundance: once; v_gene: TRBV6-1; d_gene: NA; CDR3aa: CASSHPTPYGYTF; CDR3nt: TGTGCCAGCAGTCACCCAACACCCTATGGCTACACCTTC
j_gene: TRBJ2-3; abundance: NA; v_gene: TRBV20-1; d_gene: TRBD1; CDR3aa: CSARTGDTQYF; CDR3nt: TGCAGTGCAAGGACAGGGGATACGCAGTATTTT
j_gene: TRBJ1-1; abundance: few; v_gene: TRBV5-1; d_gene: NA; CDR3aa: CASSLAGSVGHTEAFF; CDR3nt: TGCGCCAGCAGCTTGGCGGGGTCAGTTGGGCACACTGAAGCTTTCTTT
j_gene: TRBJ2-3; abundance: once; v_gene: TRBV30; d_gene: NA; CDR3aa: CAWGGRSDTQYF; CDR3nt: TGTGCCTGGGGGGGCAGGTCAGATACGCAGTATTTT
j_gene: TRBJ2-7; abundance: few; v_gene: TRBV4-1; d_gene: TRBD1; CDR3aa: CASSQTPGQGSSYEQYF; CDR3nt: TGCGCCAGCAGCCAGACGCCGGGACAGGGAAGCTCCTACGAGCAGTACTTC
j_gene: TRBJ2-1; abundance: NA; v_gene: TRBV9; d_gene: TRBD2; CDR3aa: CASSVEAGTTYNEQFF; CDR3nt: TGTGCCAGCAGCGTAGAAGCGGGGACTACCTACAATGAGCAGTTCTTC
j_gene: TRBJ1-2; abundance: once; v_gene: TRBV27; d_gene: NA; CDR3aa: CASAGQSNYGYTF; CDR3nt: TGTGCCAGCGCCGGACAGTCGAACTATGGCTACACCTTC
j_gene: TRBJ2-5; abundance: NA; v_gene: TRBV4-2; d_gene: TRBD1; CDR3aa: CASSQDRGYQETQYF; CDR3nt: TGTGCCAGCAGCCAGGACAGGGGCTATCAAGAGACCCAGTACTTC
j_gene: TRBJ2-7; abundance: NA; v_gene: TRBV7-8; d_gene: TRBD2; CDR3aa: CASSHGTSGDYEQYF; CDR3nt: TGTGCCAGCAGCCACGGGACTAGCGGGGATTACGAGCAGTACTTC
j_gene: TRBJ1-1; abundance: NA; v_gene: TRBV25-1; d_gene: NA; CDR3aa: CASSDWPTRGGTEAFF; CDR3nt: TGTGCCAGCAGTGATTGGCCCACCAGGGGCGGCACTGAAGCTTTCTTT
j_gene: TRBJ1-5; abundance: NA; v_gene: TRBV5-1; d_gene: TRBD1; CDR3aa: CASSLEGASQPQHF; CDR3nt: TGCGCCAGCAGCTTGGAGGGGGCAAGTCAGCCCCAGCATTTT
j_gene: TRBJ2-7; abundance: NA; v_gene: TRBV2; d_gene: NA; CDR3aa: CASTPYGVYEQYF; CDR3nt: TGTGCCAGCACCCCTTACGGGGTTTACGAGCAGTACTTC
j_gene: TRBJ1-5; abundance: NA; v_gene: TRBV2; d_gene: TRBD1; CDR3aa: CASSLDRGNQPQHF; CDR3nt: TGTGCCAGCAGTCTAGACAGGGGCAATCAGCCCCAGCATTTT
j_gene: TRBJ2-6; abundance: NA; v_gene: TRBV12-5; d_gene: NA; CDR3aa: CASGQGSGANVLTF; CDR3nt: TGTGCTAGTGGTCAGGGTTCTGGGGCCAACGTCCTGACTTTC
j_gene: TRBJ1-5; abundance: NA; v_gene: TRBV6-1; d_gene: TRBD1; CDR3aa: CASRDRDNQPQHF; CDR3nt: TGTGCCAGCAGGGACAGGGACAATCAGCCCCAGCATTTT
j_gene: TRBJ2-7; abundance: once; v_gene: TRBV2; d_gene: TRBD2; CDR3aa: CATTYSGGYEQYF; CDR3nt: TGTGCCACTACTTATAGCGGGGGATACGAGCAGTACTTC